Following are 13 T cell receptor beta chains from one sample sequenced in a study of PD-1 blockade in classical Hodgkin lymphoma. Patients all relapsed after autologous stem cell transplantation, and there was variation in brentuximab vedotin exposure. Repertoires were generated with immunoSEQ multiplex PCR, while TCRdb's copy carries only in-frame clones and drops some. The sample holds about 4,700 clones; around 66% are singletons and the top ten take 61%. Material: peripheral blood mononuclear cells (PBMCs), obtained before the second cycle of nivolumab. These receptors all come from a human donor with classical Hodgkin lymphoma.

CDR3 coding DNA: TGCGCCAGCAGCTTGGTCCTTCAGGGGGCGCGGGAGCAGTACTTC. Residues: CASSLVLQGAREQYF. The chain uses TRBV5-1 and TRBJ2-7, with TRBD1 matching over 8 bases. Germline-derived CDR1 and CDR2 are SGHRS and YFSETQ. This CDR3 has 15 amino acids. Trimming cost V 0 bases and J 7 bases; bases outside gene matches: 9. The full variable domain, completed using reference TRBV5-1 and TRBJ2-7, is KAGVTQTPRYLIKTRGQQVTLSCSPISGHRSVSWYQQTPGQGLQFLFEYFSETQRNKGNFPGRFSGRQFSNSRSEMNVSTLELGDSALYLCASSLVLQGAREQYFGPGTRLTVT.

The sample holds a few counts of this clone. The rearrangement joins TRBV5-6 to TRBJ1-4; 9 bases map to TRBD1. The J segment lost 8 bases and the V segment lost 2 bases, leaving 7 bases of the junction unmatched. The CDR3 runs 15 residues. Germline V gives CDR1 SGHDT, CDR2 YYEEEE. CDR3 sequence: CASSLGGTGREKLFF. DNA for the CDR3: TGTGCCAGCAGCTTAGGGGGGACAGGGCGCGAAAAACTGTTTTTT. Using reference TRBV5-6 and TRBJ1-4 for the parts outside the CDR3, the full variable domain is DAGVTQSPTHLIKTRGQQVTLRCSPKSGHDTVSWYQQALGQGPQFIFQYYEEEERQRGNFPDRFSGHQFPNYSSELNVNALLLGDSALYLCASSLGGTGREKLFFGSGTQLSVL.

This chain joins TRBV19 and TRBJ1-6, with D perhaps TRBD1 (6 bases). The V end lost 3 bases, the J end lost 10 bases, and 13 bases lay between the germline ends. Germline V gene sequence: CDR1 LNHDA, CDR2 SQIVND (reference sequence). The CDR3 extends over 14 amino acids. The CDR3 loop is CASSIGEGDSPLHF. The CDR3 coding sequence is TGTGCCAGTAGTATCGGCGAGGGGGACTCACCCCTCCACTTT.

V and J are TRBV7-2 and TRBJ2-4; possible D gene TRBD1, 5 bases. V lost 4 bases, J lost 4 bases, and 17 bases lay in between. Germline V gene lookup returns CDR1 SGHTA and CDR2 FQGNSA. CDR3 length: 16 residues. This CDR3 is CASSYDSAGVKNIQYF. In nucleotides, the CDR3 is TGTGCCAGCAGCTATGACAGCGCCGGTGTGAAAAACATTCAGTACTTC.

The chain combines TRBV7-2 with TRBJ2-2, with 10 bases fitting TRBD2. The germline V gene has CDR1 SGHTA and CDR2 FQGNSA. V lost 1 base, J lost 2 bases, and 4 bases stayed unmatched. The CDR3 covers 17 residues. CDR3 DNA: TGTGCCAGCAGCTTAGGTAGCGGGGGGTTAAACACCGGGGAGCTGTTTTTT. Translated, it gives CASSLGSGGLNTGELFF. The whole variable domain, filled in from reference TRBV7-2 and TRBJ2-2, reads GAGVSQSPSNKVTEKGKDVELRCDPISGHTALYWYRQSLGQGLEFLIYFQGNSAPDKSGLPSDRFSAERTGGSVSTLTIQRTQQEDSAVYLCASSLGSGGLNTGELFFGEGSRLTVL.

J is TRBJ2-4 and V is TRBV5-1; D is possibly TRBD2 (5 bases). CDR3 length equals 13 residues. Germline CDR1 reads SGHRS; CDR2 reads YFSETQ. V shed 4 bases and J shed 6 bases, with 11 bases lying between them. The CDR3 here is CASSPEGRNIQYF. The CDR3 DNA is TGCGCCAGCAGCCCCGAAGGGAGAAACATTCAGTACTTC.

This clone was picked up a small number of times. The chain uses TRBV5-1 and TRBJ2-5; D might be TRBD2 (5 bases). The germline CDR1 and CDR2 sequences are SGHRS and YFSETQ. Trimming stripped 2 bases from V and 5 bases from J, with 13 bases between. This CDR3 contains 14 residues. CDR3 in amino acids: CASSFVGERETQYF. The CDR3 nucleotides read TGCGCCAGCAGCTTCGTGGGAGAGAGGGAGACCCAGTACTTC.

This chain joins TRBV5-8 and TRBJ2-5; TRBD1 agrees at 12 bases. CDR1 is SGHTS, CDR2 YDEGEE, per germline. The length of the CDR3 is 14 residues. J gave up 11 bases and V 7 bases, and 12 bases lay outside the gene matches. Here the CDR3 reads CASELPGQGAEQYF. The CDR3 nucleotides are TGTGCCAGCGAACTTCCGGGACAGGGGGCTGAGCAGTACTTC. The variable domain in full, completed from reference TRBV5-8 and TRBJ2-5, reads EAGVTQSPTHLIKTRGQQATLRCSPISGHTSVYWYQQALGLGLQFLLWYDEGEERNRGNFPPRFSGRQFPNYSSELNVNALELEDSALYLCASELPGQGAEQYFGPGTRLLVL.

As to this clone: One end of the junction varies from germline; a read error may be responsible. This same CDR3 is encoded by further DNA sequences in the sample. The chain employs TRBV27 and TRBJ1-4, with D uncertain. Germline-derived CDR1 and CDR2 are MNHEY and SMNVEV (reference sequence). The CDR3 totals 14 residues. The CDR3 nucleotides read TGCGCCAGCAGTCCTCAGGCGGGAAATGAAAAACTGTTTTTT. This sequence encodes CASSPQAGNEKLFF.

J is TRBJ1-2 and V is TRBV6-6, with TRBD1 identical over 7 bases. V lost 5 bases and J lost 7; bases outside the gene matches: 10. Per the germline V gene, CDR1 is MNHNY and CDR2 is SVGAGI (reference sequence). The CDR3 has 14 amino acids. CDR3 residues: CASSINRGAGGYTF. Here the CDR3 DNA reads TGTGCCAGCAGTATAAACAGGGGAGCCGGTGGCTACACCTTC.

The chain recombines TRBV13 with TRBJ2-1; TRBD1 matches 8 bases. Germline V gives CDR1 PRHDT, CDR2 FYEKMQ (reference sequence). V lost 1 base to trimming and J lost 6 bases; unmatched junction nucleotides: 5. This CDR3 is 15 amino acids long. CDR3 in amino acids: CASSLEDDRGNEQFF. The CDR3 DNA reads as TGTGCCAGCAGCTTAGAGGATGACAGGGGCAATGAGCAGTTCTTC.

Within the sample, this clone is medium-sized. This chain uses TRBV11-2 with TRBJ1-4; TRBD1 might be the D (6 bases). V gave up 3 bases and J gave up 3 bases, with 11 bases separating them. Germline V CDR1 and CDR2: SGHAT, FQNNGV. The CDR3 is 15 amino acids. Written as DNA, the CDR3 is TGTGCCAGCAGCTTGACGTGGGGGCCTAATGAAAAACTGTTTTTT. Its protein product is CASSLTWGPNEKLFF.

This rearrangement joins TRBV29-1 to TRBJ1-2; perhaps TRBD1 as D (6 bases). In germline, CDR1 is SQVTM, CDR2 ANQGSEA. V lost 6 bases and J lost 5, with 10 bases in between. The CDR3 covers 11 residues. The CDR3 spells CSVTGPYGYTF. The DNA for the CDR3 is TGCAGCGTGACAGGACCATATGGCTACACCTTC.